A selection of T cell receptor beta chains follows, all from one sample in a study of cytomegalovirus exposure and HLA in healthy donors. Only in-frame clones appear in the TCRdb table, and some are missing; sequencing was by immunoSEQ multiplex PCR. The sample shows approximately 150,000 clones, around 78% of them seen only once. The sequencing input was PBMCs. These receptor sequences come from a woman between 35 and 50 years old in good health and CMV-seropositive. Both conserved end residues are part of each CDR3. A D gene is named only where the DNA matches it firmly. Expanded clones get a size class; other rows say once, few or many, or leave the size out.

J gene: TRBJ2-5; D gene: .; V gene: TRBV29-1; clone size: .; CDR3 DNA: TGCAGCGGAAGTTACAGGGACGGGGAGACCCAGTACTTC; CDR3 protein: CSGSYRDGETQYF
J gene: TRBJ1-2; D gene: .; V gene: TRBV23-1; clone size: .; CDR3 DNA: TGCGCCAGCAGTAAGAGGGAGAGGCGTGGCTACACCTTC; CDR3 protein: CASSKRERRGYTF
J gene: TRBJ2-2; D gene: TRBD2; V gene: TRBV9; clone size: once; CDR3 DNA: TGTGCCAGCAGCCCTCGCGGGACTACTTACACCGGGGAGCTGTTTTTT; CDR3 protein: CASSPRGTTYTGELFF
J gene: TRBJ2-7; D gene: TRBD2; V gene: TRBV10-2; clone size: once; CDR3 DNA: TGCGCCAGCAGCCCCGTAGGAGCGGGAGTGCCCTACGAGCAGTACTTC; CDR3 protein: CASSPVGAGVPYEQYF
J gene: TRBJ1-2; D gene: .; V gene: TRBV6-5; clone size: .; CDR3 DNA: TGTGCCAGCAGTACCCAACACCAGGGGTCTGGCTACACCTTC; CDR3 protein: CASSTQHQGSGYTF
J gene: TRBJ2-7; D gene: TRBD1; V gene: TRBV11-3; clone size: .; CDR3 DNA: TGTGCCAGCAGCCCATGGGACAGTGCCTACGAGCAGTACTTC; CDR3 protein: CASSPWDSAYEQYF
J gene: TRBJ1-5; D gene: TRBD1; V gene: TRBV28; clone size: .; CDR3 DNA: TGTGCCAGCAGTTCCAGCGGGACAGGGGACCAGCCCCAGCATTTT; CDR3 protein: CASSSSGTGDQPQHF
J gene: TRBJ1-1; D gene: TRBD1; V gene: TRBV7-9; clone size: .; CDR3 DNA: TGTGCCAGCGCCAACCCTGGGACAGGGAGGCTGACTGAAGCTTTCTTT; CDR3 protein: CASANPGTGRLTEAFF
J gene: TRBJ2-7; D gene: TRBD1; V gene: TRBV27; clone size: .; CDR3 DNA: TGTGCCAGCAGTTCCCCGGGAGCAGGGGGCGTCGAGCAGTACTTC; CDR3 protein: CASSSPGAGGVEQYF
J gene: TRBJ1-4; D gene: .; V gene: TRBV4-2; clone size: .; CDR3 DNA: TGTGCCAGCAGCCTTAACGTTCAGGGCAGGGGCGGTGAAAAACTGTTTTTT; CDR3 protein: CASSLNVQGRGGEKLFF
J gene: TRBJ1-2; D gene: TRBD1; V gene: TRBV10-3; clone size: .; CDR3 DNA: TGTGCCATCAGTGGGACAGGGGGCGATGGCTACACCTTC; CDR3 protein: CAISGTGGDGYTF
J gene: TRBJ2-7; D gene: TRBD1; V gene: TRBV25-1; clone size: .; CDR3 DNA: TGTGCCAGCAGTAACTCCGGGACAGGGGCGACCGAGCAGTACTTC; CDR3 protein: CASSNSGTGATEQYF
J gene: TRBJ1-4; D gene: TRBD1; V gene: TRBV15; clone size: .; CDR3 DNA: TGTGCCACCAGCAGACAGGGGGCTTTAAATGAAAAACTGTTTTTT; CDR3 protein: CATSRQGALNEKLFF
J gene: TRBJ2-7; D gene: TRBD1; V gene: TRBV7-9; clone size: few; CDR3 DNA: TGTGCCAGCAGACCAACAGGGGTCGGGTACGAGCAGTACTTC; CDR3 protein: CASRPTGVGYEQYF
J gene: TRBJ2-1; D gene: TRBD2; V gene: TRBV7-2; clone size: few; CDR3 DNA: TGTGCCAGCAGCTTAGGTTTAGCGGGAGCGTACAATGAGCAGTTCTTC; CDR3 protein: CASSLGLAGAYNEQFF
J gene: TRBJ2-3; D gene: .; V gene: TRBV4-2; clone size: .; CDR3 DNA: TGTGCCAGCAGCCAAGAGAACGGGTTGAGCACAGATACGCAGTATTTT; CDR3 protein: CASSQENGLSTDTQYF
J gene: TRBJ2-1; D gene: TRBD2; V gene: TRBV9; clone size: .; CDR3 DNA: TGTGCCAGCAGCGTAGCGGGAGGTCAAGATGAGCAGTTCTTC; CDR3 protein: CASSVAGGQDEQFF
J gene: TRBJ2-3; D gene: .; V gene: TRBV30; clone size: .; CDR3 DNA: TGTGCCTGGAGCCTCCGGACAGATACGCAGTATTTT; CDR3 protein: CAWSLRTDTQYF
J gene: TRBJ2-7; D gene: TRBD1; V gene: TRBV6-5; clone size: .; CDR3 DNA: TGTGCCAGCAGTTACTGGGACAGTTTGTCCTACGAGCAGTACTTC; CDR3 protein: CASSYWDSLSYEQYF
J gene: TRBJ2-3; D gene: TRBD2; V gene: TRBV7-2; clone size: few; CDR3 DNA: TGTGCCAGCAGCTTAGGGGGGAGGGCTAGCGGCACAGATACGCAGTATTTT; CDR3 protein: CASSLGGRASGTDTQYF
J gene: TRBJ2-5; D gene: TRBD1; V gene: TRBV11-2; clone size: .; CDR3 DNA: TGTGCCAGCAGCTTAGAGGGGGGACAGGCATACCAAGAGACCCAGTACTTC; CDR3 protein: CASSLEGGQAYQETQYF
J gene: TRBJ1-4; D gene: .; V gene: TRBV15; clone size: .; CDR3 DNA: TGTGCCACCAGCAAGGGGAGCGGGGGTGCTAATGAAAAACTGTTTTTT; CDR3 protein: CATSKGSGGANEKLFF
J gene: TRBJ2-3; D gene: TRBD1; V gene: TRBV5-1; clone size: .; CDR3 DNA: TGCGCCAGCAGCGACAGGGTTTCGGAAGATACGCAGTATTTT; CDR3 protein: CASSDRVSEDTQYF
J gene: TRBJ2-7; D gene: .; V gene: TRBV7-9; clone size: .; CDR3 DNA: TGTGCCAGCAGCTTAACTATATACGAGCAGTACTTC; CDR3 protein: CASSLTIYEQYF
J gene: TRBJ2-7; D gene: .; V gene: TRBV27; clone size: .; CDR3 DNA: TGTGCCAGCAGTTTTGAGGCTAGCTCCTACGAGCAGTACTTC; CDR3 protein: CASSFEASSYEQYF
J gene: TRBJ2-7; D gene: TRBD1; V gene: TRBV5-1; clone size: .; CDR3 DNA: TGCGCCAGCAGCCCCCGACAGGGGGCGACCTACGAGCAGTACTTC; CDR3 protein: CASSPRQGATYEQYF
J gene: TRBJ2-7; D gene: .; V gene: TRBV7-8; clone size: .; CDR3 DNA: TGTGCCAGCAGCCCCGAGGGCGGAACCTCCTACGAGCAGTACTTC; CDR3 protein: CASSPEGGTSYEQYF
J gene: TRBJ2-3; D gene: TRBD2; V gene: TRBV7-9; clone size: .; CDR3 DNA: TGTGCCAGCAGCCCTAGCGGTACTAGCACAGATACGCAGTATTTT; CDR3 protein: CASSPSGTSTDTQYF
J gene: TRBJ2-4; D gene: .; V gene: TRBV6-5; clone size: .; CDR3 DNA: TGTGCCAGTGGCTCGGGGTTGGCCAAAAACATTCAGTACTTC; CDR3 protein: CASGSGLAKNIQYF
J gene: TRBJ2-7; D gene: .; V gene: TRBV4-1; clone size: once; CDR3 DNA: TGCGCCAGCAGCCAAGATCGAGGGAACTACGAGCAGTACTTC; CDR3 protein: CASSQDRGNYEQYF
J gene: TRBJ1-1; D gene: .; V gene: TRBV5-4; clone size: .; CDR3 DNA: TGTGCCAGCAGCTTGGGTCGGGGGAATGAAGCTTTCTTT; CDR3 protein: CASSLGRGNEAFF
J gene: TRBJ2-3; D gene: TRBD2; V gene: TRBV9; clone size: once; CDR3 DNA: TGTGCCAGCAGCGTAGGTAATAGCGGGATCACAGATACGCAGTATTTT; CDR3 protein: CASSVGNSGITDTQYF
J gene: TRBJ2-7; D gene: .; V gene: TRBV6-5; clone size: .; CDR3 DNA: TGTGCCAGCAGTTTGACAGAGGCACCCTTCGAGCAGTACTTC; CDR3 protein: CASSLTEAPFEQYF
J gene: TRBJ2-7; D gene: TRBD1; V gene: TRBV6-5; clone size: once; CDR3 DNA: TGTGCCAGCAGTTACTCGGGGACAGGGTATGGCGAGCAGTACTTC; CDR3 protein: CASSYSGTGYGEQYF
J gene: TRBJ2-1; D gene: .; V gene: TRBV11-2; clone size: once; CDR3 DNA: TGTGCCAGCAGCTTGGCATCCTACAATGAGCAGTTCTTC; CDR3 protein: CASSLASYNEQFF
J gene: TRBJ2-7; D gene: .; V gene: TRBV7-9; clone size: few; CDR3 DNA: TGTGCCAGCAGCTTAGTGGGGCAGCTAGAGCAGTACTTC; CDR3 protein: CASSLVGQLEQYF
J gene: TRBJ1-2; D gene: .; V gene: TRBV29-1; clone size: .; CDR3 DNA: TGCAGCGTTTCGGAGTATGGCTACACCTTC; CDR3 protein: CSVSEYGYTF
J gene: TRBJ1-2; D gene: .; V gene: TRBV28; clone size: .; CDR3 DNA: TGTGCCAGCAGTTCGTCAACGGCAGGGGACCTTAACTATGGCTACACCTTC; CDR3 protein: CASSSSTAGDLNYGYTF
J gene: TRBJ1-6; D gene: .; V gene: TRBV11-2; clone size: .; CDR3 DNA: TGTGCCAGCAGCTTAAATGGGGCCTCCTATAATTCACCCCTCCACTTT; CDR3 protein: CASSLNGASYNSPLHF
J gene: TRBJ2-3; D gene: TRBD2; V gene: TRBV18; clone size: few; CDR3 DNA: TGTGCCAGCTCACCGACTAGCGGGAGCACAGATACGCAGTATTTT; CDR3 protein: CASSPTSGSTDTQYF
J gene: TRBJ2-5; D gene: TRBD2; V gene: TRBV29-1; clone size: .; CDR3 DNA: TGCAGCGTTAGAGGTGGGAGGGTCGGGGAGACCCAGTACTTC; CDR3 protein: CSVRGGRVGETQYF
J gene: TRBJ2-2; D gene: TRBD2; V gene: TRBV30; clone size: .; CDR3 DNA: TGTGCCTGGAGAGAAGAGGAGCGGGAGCCCCCTGAAGATGCCGGGGAGCTGTTTTTT; CDR3 protein: CAWREEEREPPEDAGELFF
J gene: TRBJ2-3; D gene: TRBD2; V gene: TRBV11-2; clone size: few; CDR3 DNA: TGTGCCAGCACCCTGGGATCGTGGGAGGGCCCAGATACGCAGTATTTT; CDR3 protein: CASTLGSWEGPDTQYF
J gene: TRBJ2-1; D gene: .; V gene: TRBV9; clone size: .; CDR3 DNA: TGTGCCAGCAGCCCCCCTTGGGACTCTTACAATGAGCAGTTCTTC; CDR3 protein: CASSPPWDSYNEQFF
J gene: TRBJ2-2; D gene: TRBD1; V gene: TRBV6-6; clone size: .; CDR3 DNA: TGTGCCAGCAGGGCCGGGACAGGGCCCGGGGAGCTGTTTTTT; CDR3 protein: CASRAGTGPGELFF
J gene: TRBJ2-7; D gene: TRBD1; V gene: TRBV6-5; clone size: .; CDR3 DNA: TGTGCCAGCAGCAGCGGGACAGGGGGCAACGAGCAGTACTTC; CDR3 protein: CASSSGTGGNEQYF
J gene: TRBJ2-3; D gene: .; V gene: TRBV5-1; clone size: .; CDR3 DNA: TGCGCCAGCAGCTTGGAAGTCAGGACAGATACGCAGTATTTT; CDR3 protein: CASSLEVRTDTQYF